This T cell receptor (beta chain) was found in a study of shared clonotypes between healthy human individuals. In the case of this clone: Antigen: not known.

This CDR3 region has 13 residues. Looked up from germline, CDR1 is MNHEY and CDR2 is SVGAGI. V gave up 8 bases and J gave up 7 bases, with 15 bases separating them. Study-wide findings and caveats: Compared with clonotypes that all four donors shared, non-shared clonotypes had lower generation probabilities. Across subsets, estimated richness was generally greater for naive than for memory populations. It was anticipated that sequencing depth would influence how many clonotypes donors shared.

Repertoires were generated with immunoSEQ multiplex PCR, while TCRdb's copy carries only in-frame clones and drops some. The profile shows 2,100,000 or so clones, nearly 97% of them singletons. The receptor was isolated from a man between 18 and 35 years old in good health. The chain recombines TRBV6-5 with TRBJ1-5; no definite D call. Sample: naive CD4+ T cells sorted from blood. As for subset: CD45RA+ positively selected. This CDR3 is CASAPSPGQPQHF. For the CDR3, the DNA is TGTGCCAGCGCTCCTTCCCCTGGGCAGCCCCAGCATTTT.